The 2 T cell receptor beta chains presented below share a single source sample, sequenced in a study of blood T cell repertoires in COVID-19. TCRdb's table, derived via immunoSEQ multiplex PCR, lists solely in-frame clones and lacks some. The table shows about 470,000 clones, with approximately 90% occurring only once. The material sequenced was PBMCs or T cells enriched from blood (not recorded which). These receptors came from a woman aged 18 to 35 who had recovered from COVID-19.

The chain uses TRBV29-1 and TRBJ2-3, with D maybe TRBD2 (5 bases). The ends were cut back, 4 bases at V and 2 bases at J, with 22 bases in the middle. This CDR3 region has 17 residues. Germline CDR1 is SQVTM and CDR2 is ANQGSEA. This CDR3 reads CSVAGSRERGPTDTQYF. CDR3 DNA: TGCAGCGTTGCGGGGTCAAGGGAGCGAGGCCCCACAGATACGCAGTATTTT.

This clone came up once. The chain joins TRBV11-1 to TRBJ1-5, with 9 bases identical to TRBD1. The germline gives CDR1 SGHAT, CDR2 FQDESV (reference sequence). The V and J ends lost 2 bases and 4 bases, in that order; junction bases with no gene match: 3. The CDR3 is 15 amino acids. CDR3 loop: CASSLTGGSNQPQHF. The CDR3 DNA is TGTGCCAGCAGCTTAACAGGGGGCTCGAATCAGCCCCAGCATTTT.